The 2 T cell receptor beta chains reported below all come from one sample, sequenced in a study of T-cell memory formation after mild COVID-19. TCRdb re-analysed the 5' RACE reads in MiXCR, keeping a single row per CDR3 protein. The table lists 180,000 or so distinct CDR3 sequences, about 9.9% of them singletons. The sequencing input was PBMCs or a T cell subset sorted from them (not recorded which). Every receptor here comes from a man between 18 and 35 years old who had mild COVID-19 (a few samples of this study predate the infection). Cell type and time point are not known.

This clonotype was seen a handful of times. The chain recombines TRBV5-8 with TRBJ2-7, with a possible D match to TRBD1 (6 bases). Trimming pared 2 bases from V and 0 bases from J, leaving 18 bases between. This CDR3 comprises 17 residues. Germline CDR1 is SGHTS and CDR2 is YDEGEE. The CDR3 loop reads CASSFWSGARRSYEQYF. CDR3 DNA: TGTGCCAGCAGCTTTTGGTCAGGGGCTCGTCGCTCCTACGAGCAGTACTTC.

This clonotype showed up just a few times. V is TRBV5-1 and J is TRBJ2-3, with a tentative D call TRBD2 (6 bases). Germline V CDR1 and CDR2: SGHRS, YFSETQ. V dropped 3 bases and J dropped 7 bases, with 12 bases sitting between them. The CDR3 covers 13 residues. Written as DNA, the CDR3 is TGCGCCAGCAGCTATGGTCGGACTAATACGCAGTATTTT. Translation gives CASSYGRTNTQYF.